Sequencing of this T cell receptor (beta chain) was carried out in a study of OX40 agonist ivuxolimab in advanced cancers. Unmatched junction bases numbered 2, after V lost 3 bases and J lost 0 bases. The CDR3 loop spans 15 amino acids. CDR1 and CDR2 from the germline V gene are SGHRS and YFSETQ. Systemic immunosuppression or autoimmune disease history was grounds to exclude patients. This clone was seen once. Its antigen is not known. Study-level results: Undetermined was the antigen specificity of the expanded peripheral T cells. CD4+ and CD8+ blood T cells expanded clonally by week 6 at 0.1 to 3.0 mg/kg. The mean number of expanded clones was higher in CD8+ T cells than in CD4+.

TCRdb's table, derived via immunoSEQ multiplex PCR, lists solely in-frame clones and lacks some. The table includes around 74,000 clones, around nine tenths detected once. The gene calls are TRBV5-1 and TRBJ2-2; 7 nucleotides agree with TRBD1. The specimen comprised CD4+ or CD8+ T cells sorted from blood, sampled in a trial of the OX40 agonist ivuxolimab. This TCR was sampled from an adult with an advanced solid tumor such as melanoma, head and neck, liver or kidney cancer. The CDR3 DNA reads as TGCGCCAGCAGCTCCGGACAGGCGAACACCGGGGAGCTGTTTTTT. Protein product: CASSSGQANTGELFF.